Reported below is one TCR beta chain. The repertoire was sequenced with immunoSEQ multiplex PCR; TCRdb's copy has only in-frame clones and lacks some. The table has roughly 200,000 clones, about 86% seen once. Looked up from germline, CDR1 is SGHRS and CDR2 is YFSETQ. The CDR3 has 14 residues. V lost 6 bases, J lost 2 bases, and 6 bases stayed unmatched. This specimen belongs to a study of blood T cell repertoires in COVID-19. The chain combines TRBV5-1 with TRBJ2-7; TRBD1 aligns across 9 bases. This clonotype was sampled from a man aged 50-59 years with active or convalescent COVID-19. Sample: peripheral blood. CDR3 in DNA: TGCGCCAGCAACTCCGGGACAGGGCCCTACGAGCAGTACTTC. Amino acid sequence: CASNSGTGPYEQYF.